The text below deals with one T cell receptor (beta chain). This clonotype came up many times. Its antigen is unknown. No per-base quality is available; no much larger clone lies one base away. Germline trimming amounts to 7 bases on V and 8 bases on J, with 7 as the count of junction bases outside the gene matches. CDR1 and CDR2 were assigned from the germline V gene as SGHAT and FQNNGV. Inclusive of the bounding cysteine and phenylalanine, the CDR3 is 14 residues long. Only the CDR3 region is kept as DNA, spanning 42 bases read in frame from base 1. This entry comes from a study of T cells in Graves' hyperthyroidism and ophthalmopathy (dated by TCRdb to the late 2010s). For context, the study as a whole: Peripheral blood was collected at initial diagnosis, before any treatment. To identify distinguishing TCR V-J signatures, a discovery cohort of about a hundred patients was used, comprising 43 with Graves' ophthalmopathy and around 60 with stable Graves' hyperthyroidism. An independent validation cohort of under 20 hyperthyroidism patients and 17 patients who later progressed to ophthalmopathy tested prospective prediction of ophthalmopathy. For training and testing, the 100 or so patients in the discovery cohort were randomly divided in a 7:3 ratio. In addition, the study compared T-cell repertoires in thyroid tissue and in blood from several Graves' hyperthyroidism patients. After sampling, hyperthyroidism patients received methimazole starting at 30 mg daily, and ophthalmopathy patients received high-dose intravenous methylprednisolone. The paper describes TCR Vbeta CDR3 sequencing of more than 120 peripheral blood samples, made up of around 41 ophthalmopathy patients, 70 to 75 hyperthyroidism patients and 17 progressor patients.

Ophthalmopathy patients had moderately to severely active disease, Clinical Activity Score of at least 3, NOSPECS grade of at least 4, and duration under 3 months. The study excluded patients with uncontrolled infections, other autoimmune diseases, pregnancy or lactation. Diagnoses relied on clinical symptoms, serum thyroxine and TRAb, thyroid ultrasound and orbital computed tomography. PBMCs were isolated from about 9.1 ml of fresh peripheral blood by Ficoll-Paque density gradient centrifugation. Trizol reagent was used to extract total RNA, and RNA quality was then checked on an Agilent 2100 Bioanalyzer. Amplification of TCR beta CDR3 regions was carried out from RNA transcripts. A first-round RT-PCR of the TCR CDR3 used the HTBI primer set with the Qiagen OneStep RT-PCR kit. A second multiplex PCR round built the libraries, followed by size selection and purification. Libraries were sequenced paired-end with 100 bp reads on an Illumina HiSeq2000. The paper's processing steps were these. SOAPnuke was used to process the raw data, with reads discarded if the reads contained adapters or uncalled bases, had a mean Phred below 15, or lacked an exact constant-primer or identifier match. High-quality paired reads were merged with COPE v1.2.5, and unique nucleotide sequences were defined as clonotypes. MiTCR v1.1 was used to align clonotypes to the IMGT TRBV, TRBD and TRBJ reference segments. Only V-J combinations with frequency above 0.0001, covering 98% to 99.2% of repertoires, were analysed. A TCS score was defined as the ratio of F50 (clonal expansion) to E x V (chaos), with BLOSUM62-based TCRdist applied between CDR3 peptides within each V-J. Welch's t-statistics and random forest reduced around 520 V-J features to fewer than 15, which were used in a naive Bayes classifier (R e1071). Using fastp trimming at Q25 and MiXCR clonotype assembly, TCRdb reanalyzed the public sequencing data and kept in-frame beta chains. Each CDR3 protein appears once, grouped with its most common genes and DNA. TCRdb, not the original authors, processed these V and J calls. The sample table records some 530,000 distinct CDR3 sequences; roughly 22% of these occur just once. Clones ranked in the top ten supply approximately 49% of the sample.

What the study reported, not specific to this receptor: In cross-validation, a model built on a 13 V-J signature told ophthalmopathy apart from stable hyperthyroidism with about 90% sensitivity and approximately 81% specificity, and in testing the same model reached 80%/75%. Blood samples also contained most of the expanded thyroid clonotypes (frequency above 0.001), which suggests that blood repertoires may reflect thyroid immune responses. In validation, the model predicted progression to ophthalmopathy a median of roughly 6.2 months before onset, with approximately 71% sensitivity and 72.22% specificity. Sample size was not statistically predetermined, and blinding of investigators to group allocation was not performed.

This TCR was recovered from a woman in her 70s with Graves' ophthalmopathy. The chain employs TRBV11-2 and TRBJ2-1, and 11 bases in between align with TRBD2. The specimen sequenced was blood. The DNA is TGTGCCAGCAACCTAGCGGGAGGTCGTGATGAGCAGTTCTTC. Its translation is CASNLAGGRDEQFF.